The clone carrying this T cell receptor beta chain appeared many times. Its antigen remains unidentified. The sample originates from a study of T cell repertoires in cytomegalovirus infection. For the study at large: Shared public TCR beta signatures pointed to both CMV infection and a matching HLA type.

V gave up 3 bases and J gave up 5 bases, with 10 bases separating them. The CDR3 is 13 amino acids. In TCRdb, the reads were re-called with MiXCR into one record per CDR3 protein. The table lists roughly 800,000 distinct CDR3 sequences, 25% to 35% of them singletons, with over 10% in the top ten. Notes on the study in general: People with CMV and the relevant HLA were identified by cumulative public TCR beta family frequency.

Material: cultured CD8+ T cells from PBMCs, obtained from culture after CMV antigen stimulation. This clonotype originated in a human donor in good health (CMV status not recorded). Some clones in this sample may be carry-over from other donors' samples. The V call is TRBV12-3 or TRBV12-4, the J call TRBJ2-5; D not resolved. CDR3 loop: CASSLGVGETQYF. CDR3 coding DNA: TGTGCCAGCAGTTTGGGCGTCGGGGAGACCCAGTACTTC.